This T cell receptor beta chain was captured in a study of blood T cells in healthy people across ages. CDR3 length equals 13 residues. CDR1 and CDR2 from the germline V gene are SGHKS and YYEKEE (reference sequence). V lost 2 bases and J lost 8, with 13 bases in between. Primers used in a second PCR of about 6 to 11 cycles were a sample-barcoded 5' primer and a J-beta primer mix. TCRdb re-called the 5' RACE reads with MiXCR, one entry per CDR3 protein. Here the sample spans 500,000 to 600,000 distinct CDR3 sequences, approximately 27% being singletons. General study findings and limits: Both naive CD4+ cell counts and diversity were greater in long-lived donors than in aged donors.

In regard to this clonotype: Its specificity is not known.

This sequence joins TRBV5-5 and TRBJ1-2, with D tentatively TRBD1 (5 bases). The specimen sequenced was blood. The TCR comes from a woman in her seventies in good health. DNA for the CDR3: TGTGCCAGCAGCTTTGCCGGGACGTCAGGCTACACCTTC. This encodes CASSFAGTSGYTF.